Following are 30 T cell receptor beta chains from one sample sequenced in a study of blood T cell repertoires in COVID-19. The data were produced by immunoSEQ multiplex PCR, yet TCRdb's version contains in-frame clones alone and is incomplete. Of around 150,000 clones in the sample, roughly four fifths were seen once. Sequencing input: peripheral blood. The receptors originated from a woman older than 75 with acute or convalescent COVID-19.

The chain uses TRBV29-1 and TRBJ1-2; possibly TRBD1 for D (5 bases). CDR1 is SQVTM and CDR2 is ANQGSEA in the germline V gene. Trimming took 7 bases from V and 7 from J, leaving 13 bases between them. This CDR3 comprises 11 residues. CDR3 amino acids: CSAGQLSGYTF. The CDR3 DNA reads TGCAGCGCTGGACAATTGAGTGGCTACACCTTC.

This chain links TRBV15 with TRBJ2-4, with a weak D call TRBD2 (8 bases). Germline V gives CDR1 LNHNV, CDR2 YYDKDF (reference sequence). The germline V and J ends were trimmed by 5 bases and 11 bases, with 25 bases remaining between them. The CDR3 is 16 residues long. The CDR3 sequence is CATSPQQGTRTTFQYF. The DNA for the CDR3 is TGTGCCACCAGCCCTCAACAGGGGACTAGGACAACCTTTCAGTACTTC.

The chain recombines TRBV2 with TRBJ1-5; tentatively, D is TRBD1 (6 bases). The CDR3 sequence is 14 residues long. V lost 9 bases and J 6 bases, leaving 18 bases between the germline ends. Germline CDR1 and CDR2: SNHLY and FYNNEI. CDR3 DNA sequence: TGTGCCAGTTCTGGTCAGGGGCAGGGTCAGCCCCAGCATTTT. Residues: CASSGQGQGQPQHF.

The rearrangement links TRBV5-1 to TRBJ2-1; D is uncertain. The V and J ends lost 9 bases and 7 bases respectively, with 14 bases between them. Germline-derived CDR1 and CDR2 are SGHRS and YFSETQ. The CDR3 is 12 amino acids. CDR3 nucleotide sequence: TGCGCCACCTCTACCCCTACTAATGAGCAGTTCTTC. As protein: CATSTPTNEQFF.

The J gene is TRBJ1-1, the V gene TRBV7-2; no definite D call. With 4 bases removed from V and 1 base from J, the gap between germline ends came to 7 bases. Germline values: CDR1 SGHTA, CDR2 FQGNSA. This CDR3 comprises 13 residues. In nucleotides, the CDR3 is TGTGCCAGCAGCTCAACTCAGAACACTGAAGCTTTCTTT. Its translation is CASSSTQNTEAFF.

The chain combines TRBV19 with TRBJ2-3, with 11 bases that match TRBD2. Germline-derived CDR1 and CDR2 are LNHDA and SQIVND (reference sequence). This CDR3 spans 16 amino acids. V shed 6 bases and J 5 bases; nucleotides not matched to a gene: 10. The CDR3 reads CASSQLAGAPGDTQYF. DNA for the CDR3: TGTGCCAGTAGCCAACTAGCGGGGGCCCCCGGAGATACGCAGTATTTT.

The CDR3 nucleotides are TGTGCCAGCAGTTCGAGACAGCCATATAGCAATCAGCCCCAGCATTTT. This codes for CASSSRQPYSNQPQHF. The gene calls are TRBV6-5 and TRBJ1-5; TRBD1 is a possible D gene (5 bases). Deletions cut 4 bases from V and 0 bases from J, with 13 bases between. This CDR3 is 16 amino acids long. CDR1 and CDR2 from the germline V gene are MNHEY and SVGAGI.

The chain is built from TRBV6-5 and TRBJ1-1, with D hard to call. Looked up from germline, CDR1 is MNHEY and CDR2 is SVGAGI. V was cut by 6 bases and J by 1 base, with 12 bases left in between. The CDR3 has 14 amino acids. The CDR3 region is CASRLQSPNTEAFF. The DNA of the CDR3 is TGTGCCAGCAGATTACAGAGCCCGAACACTGAAGCTTTCTTT.

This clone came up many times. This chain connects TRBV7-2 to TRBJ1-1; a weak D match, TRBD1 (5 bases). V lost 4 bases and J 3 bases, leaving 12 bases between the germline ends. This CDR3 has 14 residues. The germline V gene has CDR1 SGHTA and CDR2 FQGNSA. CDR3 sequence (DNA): TGTGCCAGCAGCTCTCAGGGTACGGACACTGAAGCTTTCTTT. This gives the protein CASSSQGTDTEAFF.

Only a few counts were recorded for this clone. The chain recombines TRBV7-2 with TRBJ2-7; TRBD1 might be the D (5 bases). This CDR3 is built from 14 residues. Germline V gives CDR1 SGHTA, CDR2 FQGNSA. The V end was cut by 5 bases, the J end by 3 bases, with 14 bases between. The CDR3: CASSLTTDIYEQYF. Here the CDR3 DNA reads TGTGCCAGCAGCCTAACGACGGACATCTACGAGCAGTACTTC. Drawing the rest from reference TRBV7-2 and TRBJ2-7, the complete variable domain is GAGVSQSPSNKVTEKGKDVELRCDPISGHTALYWYRQSLGQGLEFLIYFQGNSAPDKSGLPSDRFSAERTGGSVSTLTIQRTQQEDSAVYLCASSLTTDIYEQYFGPGTRLTVT.

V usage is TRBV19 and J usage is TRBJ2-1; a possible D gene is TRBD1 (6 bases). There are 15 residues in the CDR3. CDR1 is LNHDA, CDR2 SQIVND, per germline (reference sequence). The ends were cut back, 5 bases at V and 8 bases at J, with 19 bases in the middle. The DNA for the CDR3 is TGTGCCAGTAGTGCGGCAGGGGCTTGGGAAGATGAGCAGTTCTTC. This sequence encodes CASSAAGAWEDEQFF.

CDR3 DNA sequence: TGTGCCTGGAGTTTCGGGAGTACTGGAAACACCATATATTTT. It translates to CAWSFGSTGNTIYF. The rearrangement uses TRBV30 and TRBJ1-3; D gene ambiguous. The V gene's germline CDR1 is GTSNPN and CDR2 SVGIG (reference sequence). The CDR3 runs 14 residues. The V end lost 2 bases, the J end lost 2 bases, and 10 bases lay between the germline ends.

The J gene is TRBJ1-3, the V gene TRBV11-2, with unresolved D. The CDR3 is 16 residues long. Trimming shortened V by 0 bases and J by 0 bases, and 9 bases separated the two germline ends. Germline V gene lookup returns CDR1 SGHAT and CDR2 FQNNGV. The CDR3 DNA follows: TGTGCCAGCAGCTTAGAGGCGGGTCTCTCTGGAAACACCATATATTTT. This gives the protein CASSLEAGLSGNTIYF. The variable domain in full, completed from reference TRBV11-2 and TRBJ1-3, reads EAGVAQSPRYKIIEKRQSVAFWCNPISGHATLYWYQQILGQGPKLLIQFQNNGVVDDSQLPKDRFSAERLKGVDSTLKIQPAKLEDSAVYLCASSLEAGLSGNTIYFGEGSWLTVV.

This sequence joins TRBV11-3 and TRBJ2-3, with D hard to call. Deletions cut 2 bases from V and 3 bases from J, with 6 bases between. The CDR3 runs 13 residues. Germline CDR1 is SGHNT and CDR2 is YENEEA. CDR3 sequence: CASSLSRTDTQYF. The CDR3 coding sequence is TGTGCCAGCAGCTTATCCCGGACAGATACGCAGTATTTT.

CDR3 in amino acids: CASSLTGMTDTQYF. DNA for the CDR3: TGTGCCAGTAGCCTCACAGGGATGACAGATACGCAGTATTTT. This chain connects TRBV19 to TRBJ2-3; D may be TRBD1 (6 bases). Trimming left V 6 bases short and J 3 bases short, with 13 bases between. There are 14 residues in the CDR3. CDR1 and CDR2 from the germline V gene are LNHDA and SQIVND (reference sequence).

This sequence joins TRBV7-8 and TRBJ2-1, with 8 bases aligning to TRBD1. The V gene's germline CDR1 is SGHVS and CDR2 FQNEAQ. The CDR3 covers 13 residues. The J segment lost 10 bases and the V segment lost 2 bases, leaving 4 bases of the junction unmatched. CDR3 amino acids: CASSLQQGVEQFF. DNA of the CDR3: TGTGCCAGCAGCTTACAACAGGGGGTCGAGCAGTTCTTC.

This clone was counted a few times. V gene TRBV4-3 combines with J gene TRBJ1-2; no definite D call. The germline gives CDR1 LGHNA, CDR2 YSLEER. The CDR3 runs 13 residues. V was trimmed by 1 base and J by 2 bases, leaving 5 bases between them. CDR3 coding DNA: TGCGCCAGCAGCCAAGTGGGCAACTATGGCTACACCTTC. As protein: CASSQVGNYGYTF.

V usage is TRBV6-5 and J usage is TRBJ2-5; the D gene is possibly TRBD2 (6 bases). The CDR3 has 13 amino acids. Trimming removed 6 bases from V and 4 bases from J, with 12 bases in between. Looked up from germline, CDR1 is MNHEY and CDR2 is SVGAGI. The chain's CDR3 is CASRRGGRETQYF. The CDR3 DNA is TGTGCCAGCAGGAGGGGAGGACGAGAGACCCAGTACTTC.

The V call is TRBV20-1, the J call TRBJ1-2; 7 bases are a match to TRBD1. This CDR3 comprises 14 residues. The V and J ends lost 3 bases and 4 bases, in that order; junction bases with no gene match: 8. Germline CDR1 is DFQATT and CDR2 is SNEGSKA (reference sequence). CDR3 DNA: TGCAGTGCTAGTAATACACAGGGGTCCTATGGCTACACCTTC. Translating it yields CSASNTQGSYGYTF.

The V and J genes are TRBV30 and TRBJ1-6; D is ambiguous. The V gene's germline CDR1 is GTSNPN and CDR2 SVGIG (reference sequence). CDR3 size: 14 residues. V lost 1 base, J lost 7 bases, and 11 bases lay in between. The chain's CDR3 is CAWSGSWENSPLHF. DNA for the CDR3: TGTGCCTGGAGTGGATCGTGGGAGAATTCACCCCTCCACTTT.

CDR3 loop: CASSRESTGVYSGNTIYF. The CDR3 region has the DNA TGTGCCAGCAGCCGAGAGTCTACAGGGGTCTACTCTGGAAACACCATATATTTT. This chain joins TRBV9 and TRBJ1-3; TRBD1 matches 7 bases. This CDR3 is built from 18 residues. From germline, CDR1 is SGDLS and CDR2 YYNGEE. Trimming cost V 4 bases and J 0 bases; bases outside gene matches: 13.

Here the CDR3 reads CAWSPGQDGYTF. The DNA for the CDR3 is TGTGCCTGGAGTCCTGGCCAGGATGGCTACACCTTC. This chain links TRBV30 with TRBJ1-2; the D is unclear. The CDR3 runs 12 residues. Per germline, CDR1 GTSNPN and CDR2 SVGIG (reference sequence). Trimming stripped 2 bases from V and 6 bases from J, with 10 bases between.

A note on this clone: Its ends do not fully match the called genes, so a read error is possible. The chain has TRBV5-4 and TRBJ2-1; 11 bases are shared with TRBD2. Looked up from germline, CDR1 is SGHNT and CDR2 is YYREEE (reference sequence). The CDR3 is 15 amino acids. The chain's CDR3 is CASSLDGSGGALTVF. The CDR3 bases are TGTGCCAGCAGCTTGGACGGTAGCGGGGGGGCCTTGACAGTCTTC.

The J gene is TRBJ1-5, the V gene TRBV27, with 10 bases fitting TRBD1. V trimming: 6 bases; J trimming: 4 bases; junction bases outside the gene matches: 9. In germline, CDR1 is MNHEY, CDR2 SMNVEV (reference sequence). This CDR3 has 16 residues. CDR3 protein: CASRKYGTGVNQPQHF. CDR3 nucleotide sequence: TGTGCCAGCAGAAAATACGGGACAGGGGTTAATCAGCCCCAGCATTTT.

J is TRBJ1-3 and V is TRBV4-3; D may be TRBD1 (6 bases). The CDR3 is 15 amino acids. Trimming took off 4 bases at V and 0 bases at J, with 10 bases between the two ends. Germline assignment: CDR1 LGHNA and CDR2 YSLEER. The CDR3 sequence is CASSPTGLSGNTIYF. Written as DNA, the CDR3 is TGCGCCAGCAGCCCGACAGGACTCTCTGGAAACACCATATATTTT.

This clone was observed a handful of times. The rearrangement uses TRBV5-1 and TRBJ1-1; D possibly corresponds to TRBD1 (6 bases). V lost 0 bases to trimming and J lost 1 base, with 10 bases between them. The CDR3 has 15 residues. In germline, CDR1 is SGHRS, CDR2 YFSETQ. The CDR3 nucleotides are TGCGCCAGCAGCTTGGAAACAGGGACGAACACTGAAGCTTTCTTT. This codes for CASSLETGTNTEAFF. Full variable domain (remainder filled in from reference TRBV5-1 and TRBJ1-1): KAGVTQTPRYLIKTRGQQVTLSCSPISGHRSVSWYQQTPGQGLQFLFEYFSETQRNKGNFPGRFSGRQFSNSRSEMNVSTLELGDSALYLCASSLETGTNTEAFFGQGTRLTVV.

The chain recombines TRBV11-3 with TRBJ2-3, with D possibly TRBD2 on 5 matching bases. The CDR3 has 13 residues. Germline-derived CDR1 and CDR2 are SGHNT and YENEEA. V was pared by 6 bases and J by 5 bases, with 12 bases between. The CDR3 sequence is CASSGGYGDTQYF. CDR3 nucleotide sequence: TGTGCCAGCAGTGGCGGGTACGGAGATACGCAGTATTTT. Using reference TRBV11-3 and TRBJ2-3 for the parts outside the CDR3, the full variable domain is EAGVVQSPRYKIIEKKQPVAFWCNPISGHNTLYWYLQNLGQGPELLIRYENEEAVDDSQLPKDRFSAERLKGVDSTLKIQPAELGDSAVYLCASSGGYGDTQYFGPGTRLTVL.

Here the CDR3 reads CASSYRGKYGYTF. Written as DNA, the CDR3 is TGTGCCAGCAGCTACAGGGGGAAATATGGCTACACCTTC. The rearrangement links TRBV6-5 to TRBJ1-2; 8 nucleotides agree with TRBD1. This CDR3 has 13 residues. V lost 6 bases, J lost 5 bases, and 5 bases stayed unmatched. Germline V CDR1 and CDR2: MNHEY, SVGAGI.

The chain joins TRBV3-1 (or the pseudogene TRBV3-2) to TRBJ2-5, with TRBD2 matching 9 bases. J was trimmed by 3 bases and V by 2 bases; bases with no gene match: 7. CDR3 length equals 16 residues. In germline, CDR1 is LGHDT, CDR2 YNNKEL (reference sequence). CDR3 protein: CASSQTAGTSKETQYF. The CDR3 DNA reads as TGTGCCAGCAGCCAAACGGCCGGGACTAGCAAAGAGACCCAGTACTTC.

The CDR3 loop is CASSRAENTEAFF. CDR3 in DNA: TGTGCCAGCAGTCGAGCCGAGAACACTGAAGCTTTCTTT. The rearrangement uses TRBV28 and TRBJ1-1, with D unclear. V lost 5 bases to trimming and J lost 1 base, with 8 bases between them. The germline V gene encodes CDR1 MDHEN and CDR2 SYDVKM. This CDR3 region has 13 residues.